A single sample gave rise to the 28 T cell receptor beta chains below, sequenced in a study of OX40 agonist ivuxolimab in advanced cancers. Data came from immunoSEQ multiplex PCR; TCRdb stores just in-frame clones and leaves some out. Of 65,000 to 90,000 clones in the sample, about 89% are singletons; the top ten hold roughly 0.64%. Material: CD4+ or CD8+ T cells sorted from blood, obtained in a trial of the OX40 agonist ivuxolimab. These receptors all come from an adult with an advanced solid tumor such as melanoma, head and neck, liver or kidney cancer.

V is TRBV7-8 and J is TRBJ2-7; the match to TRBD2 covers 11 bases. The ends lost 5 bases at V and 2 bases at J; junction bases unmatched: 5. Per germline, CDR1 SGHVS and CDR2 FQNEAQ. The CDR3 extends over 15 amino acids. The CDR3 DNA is TGTGCCAGCAGCGGGATGGGACTAGCGGCCTACGAGCAGTACTTC. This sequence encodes CASSGMGLAAYEQYF.

The CDR3 DNA is TGTGCCAGCAGCTTGTATACGAGGGGCTACACCTTC. Its protein product is CASSLYTRGYTF. The rearrangement joins TRBV5-6 to TRBJ1-2; D unclear. Trimming shortened V by 1 base and J by 8 bases, and 9 bases separated the two germline ends. This CDR3 contains 12 residues. CDR1 and CDR2 from the germline V gene are SGHDT and YYEEEE.

CDR3 loop: CASSLSLQETQYF. In nucleotides, the CDR3 is TGTGCCAGCAGCTTATCTCTCCAAGAGACCCAGTACTTC. V is TRBV7-2 and J is TRBJ2-5; D is undetermined. CDR1 and CDR2 from the germline V gene are SGHTA and FQGNSA. The V end lost 2 bases, the J end lost 1 base, and 5 bases lay between the germline ends. This CDR3 contains 13 residues.

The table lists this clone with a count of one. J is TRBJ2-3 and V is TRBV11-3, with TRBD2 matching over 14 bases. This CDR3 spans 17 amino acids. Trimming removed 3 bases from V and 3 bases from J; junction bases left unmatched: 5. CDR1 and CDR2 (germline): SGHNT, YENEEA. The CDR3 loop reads CASSLGTSGRSTDTQYF. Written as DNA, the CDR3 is TGTGCCAGCAGCTTGGGGACTAGCGGGAGATCTACAGATACGCAGTATTTT.

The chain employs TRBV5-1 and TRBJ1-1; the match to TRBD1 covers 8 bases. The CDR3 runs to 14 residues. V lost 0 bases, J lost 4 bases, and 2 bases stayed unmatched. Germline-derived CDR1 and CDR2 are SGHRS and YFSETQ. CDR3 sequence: CASSLAGTGTEAFF. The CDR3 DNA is TGCGCCAGCAGCTTGGCAGGGACAGGCACTGAAGCTTTCTTT.

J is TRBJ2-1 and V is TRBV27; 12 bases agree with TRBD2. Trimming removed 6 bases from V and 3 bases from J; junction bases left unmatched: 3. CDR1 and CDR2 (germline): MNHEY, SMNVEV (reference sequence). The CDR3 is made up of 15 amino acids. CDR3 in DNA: TGTGCCAGCAGGACGACTAGCGGGGGCTACAATGAGCAGTTCTTC. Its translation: CASRTTSGGYNEQFF.

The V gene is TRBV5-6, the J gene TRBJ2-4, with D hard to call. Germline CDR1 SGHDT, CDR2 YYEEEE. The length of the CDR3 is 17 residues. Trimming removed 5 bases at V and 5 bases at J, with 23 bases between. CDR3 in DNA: TGTGCCAGCAGAATGCGAAAGTCGGGTAGGCAAGAAAACATTCAGTACTTC. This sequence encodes CASRMRKSGRQENIQYF.

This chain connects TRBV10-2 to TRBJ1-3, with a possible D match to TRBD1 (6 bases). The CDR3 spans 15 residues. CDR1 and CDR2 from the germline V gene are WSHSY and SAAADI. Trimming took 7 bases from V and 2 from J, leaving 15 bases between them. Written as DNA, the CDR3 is TGCGCCAGCAAGATCGTACAGGGTCCTGGAAACACCATATATTTT. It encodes CASKIVQGPGNTIYF.

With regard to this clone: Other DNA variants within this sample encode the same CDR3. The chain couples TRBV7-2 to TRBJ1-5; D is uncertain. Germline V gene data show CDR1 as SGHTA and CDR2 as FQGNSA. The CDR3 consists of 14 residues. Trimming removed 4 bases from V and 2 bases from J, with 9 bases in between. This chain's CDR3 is CASSSGGGNQPQHF. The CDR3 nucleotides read TGTGCCAGCAGCTCCGGCGGTGGCAATCAGCCCCAGCATTTT.

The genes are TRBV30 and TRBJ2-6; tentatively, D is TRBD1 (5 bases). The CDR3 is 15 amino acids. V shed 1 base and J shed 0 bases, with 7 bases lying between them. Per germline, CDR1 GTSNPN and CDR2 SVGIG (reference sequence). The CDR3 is CAWSGQISGANVLTF. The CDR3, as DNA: TGTGCCTGGAGTGGACAGATCTCTGGGGCCAACGTCCTGACTTTC.

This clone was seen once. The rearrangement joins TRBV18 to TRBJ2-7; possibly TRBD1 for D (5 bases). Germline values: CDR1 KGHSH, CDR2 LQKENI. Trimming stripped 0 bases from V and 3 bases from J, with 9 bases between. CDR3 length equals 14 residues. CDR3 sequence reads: CASSPPSQGYEQYF. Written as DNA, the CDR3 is TGTGCCAGCTCACCACCGTCCCAGGGCTACGAGCAGTACTTC.

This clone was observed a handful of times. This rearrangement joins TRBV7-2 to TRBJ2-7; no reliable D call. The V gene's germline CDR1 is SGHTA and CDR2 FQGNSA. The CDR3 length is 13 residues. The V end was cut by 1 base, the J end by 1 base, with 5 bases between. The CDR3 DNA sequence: TGTGCCAGCAGCTTAGGGCTTTCCTACGAGCAGTACTTC. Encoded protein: CASSLGLSYEQYF.

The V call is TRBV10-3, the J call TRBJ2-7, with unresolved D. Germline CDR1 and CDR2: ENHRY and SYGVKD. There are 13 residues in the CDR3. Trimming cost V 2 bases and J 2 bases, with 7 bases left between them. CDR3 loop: CAISEVEPYEQYF. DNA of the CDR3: TGTGCCATCAGTGAGGTGGAACCCTACGAGCAGTACTTC.

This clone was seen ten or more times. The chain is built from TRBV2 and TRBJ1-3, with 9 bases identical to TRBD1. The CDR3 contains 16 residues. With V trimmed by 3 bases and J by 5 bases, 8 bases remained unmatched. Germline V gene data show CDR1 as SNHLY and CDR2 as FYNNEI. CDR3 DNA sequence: TGTGCCAGCAGTGACCGGGACAGGGCAATAAGAAACACCATATATTTT. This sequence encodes CASSDRDRAIRNTIYF.

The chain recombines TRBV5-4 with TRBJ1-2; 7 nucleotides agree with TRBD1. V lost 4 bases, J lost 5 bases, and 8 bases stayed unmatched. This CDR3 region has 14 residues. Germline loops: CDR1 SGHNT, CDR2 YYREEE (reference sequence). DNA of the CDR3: TGTGCCAGCAGCACGGGACAGCTTGCGTATGGCTACACCTTC. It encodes CASSTGQLAYGYTF.

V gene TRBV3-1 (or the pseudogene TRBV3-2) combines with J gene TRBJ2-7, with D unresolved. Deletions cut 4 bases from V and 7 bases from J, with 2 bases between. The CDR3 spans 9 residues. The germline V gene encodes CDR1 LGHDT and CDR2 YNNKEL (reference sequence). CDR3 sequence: CASSPEQYF. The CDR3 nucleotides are TGTGCCAGCAGCCCTGAGCAGTACTTC.

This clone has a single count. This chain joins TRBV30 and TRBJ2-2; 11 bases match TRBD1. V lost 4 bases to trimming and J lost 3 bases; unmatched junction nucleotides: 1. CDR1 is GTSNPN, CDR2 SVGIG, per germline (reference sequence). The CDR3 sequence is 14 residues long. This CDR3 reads CAWKGQGDTGELFF. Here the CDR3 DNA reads TGTGCCTGGAAGGGACAGGGGGACACCGGGGAGCTGTTTTTT. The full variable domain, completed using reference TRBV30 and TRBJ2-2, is SQTIHQWPATLVQPVGSPLSLECTVEGTSNPNLYWYRQAAGRGLQLLFYSVGIGQISSEVPQNLSASRPQDRQFILSSKKLLLSDSGFYLCAWKGQGDTGELFFGEGSRLTVL.

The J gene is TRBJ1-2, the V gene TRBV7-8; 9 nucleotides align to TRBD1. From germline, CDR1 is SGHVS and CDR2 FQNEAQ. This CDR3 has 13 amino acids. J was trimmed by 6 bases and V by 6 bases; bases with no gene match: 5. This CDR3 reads CASSWDREDGYTF. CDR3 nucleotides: TGTGCCAGCAGTTGGGACAGGGAGGATGGCTACACCTTC.

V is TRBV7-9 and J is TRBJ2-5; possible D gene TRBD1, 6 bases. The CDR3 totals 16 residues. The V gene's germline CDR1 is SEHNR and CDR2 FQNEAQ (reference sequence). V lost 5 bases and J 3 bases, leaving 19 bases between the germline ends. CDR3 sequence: CASSDAAYRAKETQYF. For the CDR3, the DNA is TGTGCCAGCAGCGACGCCGCCTACAGGGCTAAAGAGACCCAGTACTTC.

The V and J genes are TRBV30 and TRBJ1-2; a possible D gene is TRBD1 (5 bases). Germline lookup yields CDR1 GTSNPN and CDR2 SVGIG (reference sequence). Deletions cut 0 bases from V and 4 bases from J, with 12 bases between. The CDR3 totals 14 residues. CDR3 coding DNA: TGTGCCTGGAGTGTCTCCCGGGGCATCTATGGCTACACCTTC. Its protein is CAWSVSRGIYGYTF.

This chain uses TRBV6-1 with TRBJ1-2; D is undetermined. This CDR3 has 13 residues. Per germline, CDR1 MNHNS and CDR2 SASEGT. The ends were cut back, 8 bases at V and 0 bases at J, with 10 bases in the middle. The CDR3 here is CASLGPPNYGYTF. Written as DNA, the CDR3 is TGTGCCAGCCTCGGGCCGCCTAACTATGGCTACACCTTC.

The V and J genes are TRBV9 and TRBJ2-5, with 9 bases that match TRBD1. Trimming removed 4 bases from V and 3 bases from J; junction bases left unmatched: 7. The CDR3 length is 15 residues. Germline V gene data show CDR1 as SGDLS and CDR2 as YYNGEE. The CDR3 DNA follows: TGTGCCAGCAGCAAAAGACAGGGGGAAAAAGAGACCCAGTACTTC. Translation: CASSKRQGEKETQYF.

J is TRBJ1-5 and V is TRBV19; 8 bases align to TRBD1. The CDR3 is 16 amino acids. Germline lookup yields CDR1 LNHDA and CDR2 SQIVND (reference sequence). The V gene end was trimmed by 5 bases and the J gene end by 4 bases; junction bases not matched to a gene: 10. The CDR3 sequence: CASSDRTGRPNQPQHF. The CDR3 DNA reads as TGTGCCAGTAGTGACCGGACAGGGCGCCCTAATCAGCCCCAGCATTTT.

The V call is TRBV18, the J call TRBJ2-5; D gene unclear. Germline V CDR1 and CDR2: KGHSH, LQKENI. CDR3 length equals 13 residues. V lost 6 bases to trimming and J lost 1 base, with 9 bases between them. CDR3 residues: CASSLKIQETQYF. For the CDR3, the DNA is TGTGCCAGCTCGCTCAAAATCCAAGAGACCCAGTACTTC.

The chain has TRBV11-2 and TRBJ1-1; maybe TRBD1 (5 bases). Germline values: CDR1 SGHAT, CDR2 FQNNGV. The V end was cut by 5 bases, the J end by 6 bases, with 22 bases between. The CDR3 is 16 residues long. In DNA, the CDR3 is TGTGCCAGCAGCGGGCGACAGTGGGACCCACAGGCTGAAGCTTTCTTT. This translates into CASSGRQWDPQAEAFF.

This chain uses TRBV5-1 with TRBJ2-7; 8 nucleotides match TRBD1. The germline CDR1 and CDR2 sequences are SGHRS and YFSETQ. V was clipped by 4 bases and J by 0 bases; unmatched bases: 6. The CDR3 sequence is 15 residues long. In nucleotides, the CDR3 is TGCGCCAGCAGCATGGGGACAGGACCCTCCTACGAGCAGTACTTC. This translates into CASSMGTGPSYEQYF.

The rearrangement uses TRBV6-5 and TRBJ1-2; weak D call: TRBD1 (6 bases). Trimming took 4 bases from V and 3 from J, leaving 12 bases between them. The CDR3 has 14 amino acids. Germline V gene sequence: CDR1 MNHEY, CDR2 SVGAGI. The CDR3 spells CASSFRAGDYGYTF. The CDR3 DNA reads TGTGCCAGCAGTTTCCGTGCAGGGGACTATGGCTACACCTTC.

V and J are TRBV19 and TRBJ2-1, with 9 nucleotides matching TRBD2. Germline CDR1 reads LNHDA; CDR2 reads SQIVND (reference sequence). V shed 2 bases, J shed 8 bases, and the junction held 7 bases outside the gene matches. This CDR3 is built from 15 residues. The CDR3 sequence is CASSISGSGSHEQFF. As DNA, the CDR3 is TGTGCCAGTAGTATATCTGGTAGCGGGAGCCATGAGCAGTTCTTC.